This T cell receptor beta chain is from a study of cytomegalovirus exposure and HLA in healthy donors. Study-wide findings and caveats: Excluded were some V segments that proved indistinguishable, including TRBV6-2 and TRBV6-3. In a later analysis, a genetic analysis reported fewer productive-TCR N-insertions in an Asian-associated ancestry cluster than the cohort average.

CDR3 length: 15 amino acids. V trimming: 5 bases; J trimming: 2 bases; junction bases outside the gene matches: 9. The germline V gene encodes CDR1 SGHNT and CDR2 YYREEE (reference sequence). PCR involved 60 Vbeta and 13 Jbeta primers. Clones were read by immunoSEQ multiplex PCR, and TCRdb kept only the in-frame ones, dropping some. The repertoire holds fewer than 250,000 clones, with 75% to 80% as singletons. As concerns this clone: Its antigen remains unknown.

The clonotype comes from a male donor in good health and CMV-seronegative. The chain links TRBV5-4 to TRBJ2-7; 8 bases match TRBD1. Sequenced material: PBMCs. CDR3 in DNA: TGTGCCAGCAGGTCCATGGGACAGGAGACCTACGAGCAGTACTTC. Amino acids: CASRSMGQETYEQYF.